A single sample gave rise to the 9 T cell receptor beta chains below, sequenced in a study of tumor-infiltrating lymphocytes in oesophageal squamous cell carcinoma. In TCRdb, the PCR reads were re-called with MiXCR into one record per CDR3 protein. The sample has about 12,000 distinct CDR3 sequences, about 55% seen once. Sequenced input: esophageal tumor tissue. These receptors originate from a female donor with esophageal squamous cell carcinoma.

Ten or more counts support this clonotype. This chain uses TRBV12-3 or TRBV12-4 with TRBJ2-5; D assignment may be TRBD1 or TRBD2 (5 bases each). V lost 1 base, J lost 1 base, and 7 bases lay in between. The CDR3 runs to 14 residues. For the CDR3, the DNA is TGTGCCAGCAGTTTAGGTGGGACCCAAGAGACCCAGTACTTC. It is translated as CASSLGGTQETQYF.

The chain recombines TRBV7-9 with TRBJ2-6; D uncertain. The end of the DNA fits TRBJ1-2 better, so the J call may be wrong. Germline CDR1 reads SEHNR; CDR2 reads FQNEAQ (reference sequence). The CDR3 loop spans 14 amino acids. The CDR3 protein is CASSLERVGFGYTF. The CDR3, as DNA: TGTGCCAGCAGCTTAGAAAGGGTCGGGTTTGGCTACACCTTC.

This clonotype has a count of ten or more. This rearrangement joins TRBV5-6 to TRBJ1-1, with D possibly matching TRBD1 (5 bases). CDR3 length equals 14 residues. V shed 5 bases and J shed 1 base, with 12 bases lying between them. Germline V gene lookup returns CDR1 SGHDT and CDR2 YYEEEE. The CDR3 loop is CASSAGDRNTEAFF. The CDR3, as DNA: TGTGCCAGCAGTGCCGGGGACCGGAACACTGAAGCTTTCTTT. The entire variable domain, with the rest obtained from reference TRBV5-6 and TRBJ1-1, is as follows: DAGVTQSPTHLIKTRGQQVTLRCSPKSGHDTVSWYQQALGQGPQFIFQYYEEEERQRGNFPDRFSGHQFPNYSSELNVNALLLGDSALYLCASSAGDRNTEAFFGQGTRLTVV.

This clonotype was recorded once. A read error may account for a junction end that differs from germline. The genes are TRBV4-1 and TRBJ2-3; tentatively, D is TRBD1 or TRBD2 (5 bases each). The germline V gene encodes CDR1 MGHRA and CDR2 YSYEKL. This CDR3 region has 8 residues. Here the CDR3 DNA reads TGTGCCAGCAGCCACAGGACTTTC. Amino acid sequence: CASSHRTF.

This chain joins TRBV7-6 and TRBJ2-6, with D tentatively TRBD2 (6 bases). The J call could be wrong; TRBJ2-5 is a better fit for the DNA end. Germline V CDR1 and CDR2: SGHVS, FNYEAQ. This CDR3 comprises 15 residues. The CDR3 spells CASSFYRDFQETQYF. CDR3 DNA: TGTGCCAGCAGCTTCTACCGGGACTTCCAAGAGACCCAGTACTTC.

This clonotype was seen a single time. This chain uses TRBV6-1 with TRBJ2-1, with D possibly called TRBD1 or TRBD2 (5 bases each). The J call may be in error: the DNA end matches TRBJ2-7 better. Germline V gives CDR1 MNHNS, CDR2 SASEGT. The CDR3 sequence is 14 residues long. CDR3 nucleotides: TGTGCCAGCAGTGAAGTTGCAGGGACGGTCGAGCAGTACTTC. This codes for CASSEVAGTVEQYF.

This clonotype showed up many times. The chain links TRBV5-4 to TRBJ1-3; 10 bases line up with TRBD1. J lost 6 bases, V lost 4 bases, and 7 bases had no gene match. CDR3 length equals 15 residues. The germline gives CDR1 SGHNT, CDR2 YYREEE (reference sequence). The CDR3 DNA follows: TGTGCCAGCAGCGTTCTGGGACAGGGGAAAAACACCATATATTTT. Translating it yields CASSVLGQGKNTIYF.

The chain couples TRBV28 to TRBJ2-3; perhaps D is TRBD1 or TRBD2 (5 bases each). CDR3 size: 17 residues. Trimming took 4 bases from V and 5 from J, leaving 22 bases between them. Germline CDR1 is MDHEN and CDR2 is SYDVKM. CDR3 nucleotide sequence: TGTGCCAGCAGTTCCCCCGGTGGGGGAAGCCTGGGAGATACGCAGTATTTT. Protein product: CASSSPGGGSLGDTQYF.

The J gene is TRBJ1-2, the V gene TRBV7-3, with D perhaps matching TRBD1 or TRBD2 (5 bases each). The end of the DNA fits TRBJ2-1 better, so the J call may be wrong. Germline V gene lookup returns CDR1 SGHTA and CDR2 FQGTGA. The CDR3 spans 16 residues. For the CDR3, the DNA is TGTGCCAGCAGCCGGAGCGGTGGGACCGCCTACAATGAGCAGTTCTTC. It is translated as CASSRSGGTAYNEQFF.